This entry lists 12 T cell receptor beta chains sequenced from one sample in a study of control samples from healthy donors and cancer patients. The data were produced by immunoSEQ multiplex PCR, yet TCRdb's version contains in-frame clones alone and is incomplete. The sample holds 75,000 to 95,000 clones, roughly 91% seen once. The specimen was PBMCs. The source of these receptors is a woman between 50 and 59 years old with colorectal cancer.

V usage is TRBV4-1 and J usage is TRBJ2-2, with 7 bases lining up with TRBD1. The germline V gene encodes CDR1 MGHRA and CDR2 YSYEKL. There are 15 residues in the CDR3. Trimming removed 1 base from V and 3 bases from J; junction bases left unmatched: 2. CDR3 nucleotide sequence: TGCGCCAGCAGCCAAGTGACAGGGTACACCGGGGAGCTGTTTTTT. Translation: CASSQVTGYTGELFF.

CDR3 coding DNA: TGTGCCATCAGTGAGTCGACAGGCAGGTCACCCGGGGAGCTGTTTTTT. Amino acids: CAISESTGRSPGELFF. This chain uses TRBV10-3 with TRBJ2-2, with D possibly being TRBD1 (6 bases). CDR1 is ENHRY, CDR2 SYGVKD, per germline. The CDR3 sequence is 16 residues long. The V and J ends lost 0 bases and 6 bases respectively, with 14 bases between them.

The J gene is TRBJ2-5, the V gene TRBV2; TRBD2 aligns across 7 bases. Germline assignment: CDR1 SNHLY and CDR2 FYNNEI. CDR3 length: 12 residues. Losses at the gene ends were 8 bases for V and 7 bases for J; bases not matched to a gene: 7. CDR3 sequence: CASRGVETTQYF. The CDR3 DNA is TGTGCCAGCCGGGGGGTAGAGACGACCCAGTACTTC.

The chain recombines TRBV10-3 with TRBJ1-2; D is possibly TRBD1 (5 bases). In germline, CDR1 is ENHRY, CDR2 SYGVKD. Between the trimmed V and J ends, which lost 2 bases and 4 bases, there was a span of 11 bases. This CDR3 is built from 14 residues. CDR3 nucleotide sequence: TGTGCCATCAGTGAGGGTGGGGGACTCTATGGCTACACCTTC. Its protein is CAISEGGGLYGYTF.

The chain is built from TRBV25-1 and TRBJ2-2; D possibly corresponds to TRBD1 (5 bases). Germline V gene lookup returns CDR1 MGHDK and CDR2 SYGVNS. This CDR3 has 16 amino acids. Trimming shortened V by 4 bases and J by 0 bases, and 12 bases separated the two germline ends. For the CDR3, the DNA is TGTGCCAGCAGTGGACGGACAAGTTCGAACACCGGGGAGCTGTTTTTT. Protein: CASSGRTSSNTGELFF.

The chain combines TRBV4-1 with TRBJ2-2, with a tentative D call TRBD1 (5 bases). The CDR3 is made up of 12 amino acids. Germline V gene sequence: CDR1 MGHRA, CDR2 YSYEKL. V was cut by 5 bases and J by 7 bases, with 8 bases left in between. The CDR3 DNA sequence: TGCGCCAGCAGCTCCGACAGCGGGGAGCTGTTTTTT. Translation gives CASSSDSGELFF.

The chain recombines TRBV30 with TRBJ2-1; either TRBD1 or TRBD2 may fit D (5 bases each). The germline CDR1 and CDR2 sequences are GTSNPN and SVGIG (reference sequence). V lost 2 bases and J lost 2, with 7 bases in between. This CDR3 contains 13 residues. The CDR3 sequence is CAWSWGPYNEQFF. DNA for the CDR3: TGTGCCTGGAGTTGGGGACCCTACAATGAGCAGTTCTTC.

V and J are TRBV6-5 and TRBJ2-1; 11 bases match TRBD2. The trim removed 2 bases at V and 6 bases at J, leaving 6 bases unmatched. The germline V gene encodes CDR1 MNHEY and CDR2 SVGAGI. The length of the CDR3 is 16 residues. The CDR3 nucleotides are TGTGCCAGCAGTTACGGACTAGCGGGCGCTCGCAATGAGCAGTTCTTC. Amino acid sequence: CASSYGLAGARNEQFF.

This chain joins TRBV7-2 and TRBJ2-7, with D uncertain. The V end was cut by 1 base, the J end by 3 bases, with 7 bases between. Germline-derived CDR1 and CDR2 are SGHTA and FQGNSA. The CDR3 runs to 13 residues. CDR3 sequence reads: CASSLEAGYEQYV. In DNA, the CDR3 is TGTGCCAGCAGCTTAGAGGCAGGCTACGAGCAGTACGTC.

This rearrangement joins TRBV30 to TRBJ2-6; tentative D call: TRBD1 (5 bases). The CDR3 has 13 amino acids. Germline assignment: CDR1 GTSNPN and CDR2 SVGIG (reference sequence). V lost 5 bases, J lost 3 bases, and 8 bases lay in between. The CDR3 DNA reads TGTGCCTGGGGCAGGGATGGGGCCAACGTCCTGACTTTC. Protein: CAWGRDGANVLTF.

V and J are TRBV10-3 and TRBJ1-1, with 7 bases matching TRBD1. Germline-derived CDR1 and CDR2 are ENHRY and SYGVKD. CDR3 length: 14 amino acids. Losses at the gene ends were 7 bases for V and 2 bases for J; bases not matched to a gene: 7. CDR3 nucleotide sequence: TGTGCCATCAAAGACGGACAGGTAAACACTGAAGCTTTCTTT. Residues: CAIKDGQVNTEAFF.

CDR3 loop: CASSRDREVSPLHF. CDR3 nucleotides: TGTGCCAGCAGCCGCGACAGGGAAGTCTCACCCCTCCACTTT. The rearrangement links TRBV6-2 or TRBV6-3 to TRBJ1-6, with TRBD1 identical over 7 bases. The CDR3 is 14 amino acids. V shed 6 bases and J 10 bases; nucleotides not matched to a gene: 9. Germline values: CDR1 MNHEY, CDR2 SVGEGT.